The next 27 T cell receptor beta chains were all read from a single sample in a study of neurological immune-mediated disorders. TCRdb called the 5' RACE reads again in MiXCR, with one record for every CDR3 protein. The sample holds roughly 21,000 distinct CDR3 sequences, 17% seen once. The sequenced sample consisted of CD8+ T cells from blood. These receptors were collected from a woman aged 18-35 years with multiple sclerosis.

This clonotype was seen at least ten times. The chain has TRBV7-6 and TRBJ2-3; 7 nucleotides line up with TRBD2. The germline gives CDR1 SGHVS, CDR2 FNYEAQ. There are 16 residues in the CDR3. The V gene end was trimmed by 5 bases and the J gene end by 2 bases; junction bases not matched to a gene: 10. DNA of the CDR3: TGTGCCAGCAGCCGTGTGGCGGGAGAGAACACAGATACGCAGTATTTT. Amino acid sequence: CASSRVAGENTDTQYF.

The chain has TRBV30 and TRBJ2-1; D uncertain. Trimming left V 8 bases short and J 4 bases short, with 15 bases between. The V gene's germline CDR1 is GTSNPN and CDR2 SVGIG (reference sequence). CDR3 length: 13 residues. The CDR3 protein is CAGAPEVYNEQFF. The CDR3, as DNA: TGTGCCGGAGCACCCGAGGTTTACAATGAGCAGTTCTTC.

This clonotype has ten or more counts. This chain connects TRBV13 to TRBJ1-5, with D possibly being TRBD1 (6 bases). This CDR3 is built from 19 residues. In germline, CDR1 is PRHDT, CDR2 FYEKMQ (reference sequence). The V end lost 3 bases, the J end lost 3 bases, and 24 bases lay between the germline ends. The CDR3 nucleotides are TGTGCCAGCAGCTTCGGTCCGCAGGGGCCAGCCACCCACAATCAGCCCCAGCATTTT. Translating it yields CASSFGPQGPATHNQPQHF.

This clonotype is labeled medium-sized (0.01 to 0.1%). This chain links TRBV9 with TRBJ1-2; TRBD1 is a possible D gene (5 bases). Germline V CDR1 and CDR2: SGDLS, YYNGEE. This CDR3 is built from 17 residues. V lost 3 bases and J 2 bases, leaving 20 bases between the germline ends. CDR3 nucleotides: TGTGCCAGCAGCGCCCGGAGCCGTGAACAGGCCAACTATGGCTACACCTTC. Residues: CASSARSREQANYGYTF.

Written as DNA, the CDR3 is TGTGCCAGTAAGGAGACCGGGACGGGGAGTTACGAGCAGTACTTC. This encodes CASKETGTGSYEQYF. The chain employs TRBV19 and TRBJ2-7; D may match TRBD1 or TRBD2 (5 bases each). The CDR3 has 15 residues. In germline, CDR1 is LNHDA, CDR2 SQIVND (reference sequence). The V end was cut by 7 bases, the J end by 4 bases, with 20 bases between. The full variable domain, with the rest looked up from reference TRBV19 and TRBJ2-7, is DGGITQSPKYLFRKEGQNVTLSCEQNLNHDAMYWYRQDPGQGLRLIYYSQIVNDFQKGDIAEGYSVSREKKESFPLTVTSAQKNPTAFYLCASKETGTGSYEQYFGPGTRLTVT.

This clonotype was observed a few times. The rearrangement joins TRBV7-9 to TRBJ1-2; 9 nucleotides match TRBD1. CDR1 SEHNR and CDR2 FQNEAQ come from the germline V gene (reference sequence). V lost 1 base, J lost 8 bases, and 2 bases stayed unmatched. This CDR3 region has 13 residues. The CDR3 nucleotides read TGTGCCAGCAGCTTAGGGACAGGGGTCGGCTACACCTTC. The encoded protein is CASSLGTGVGYTF.

As concerns this clonotype: One end of the junction varies from germline; a read error may be responsible. The chain employs TRBV19 and TRBJ2-7; D is possibly TRBD1 (6 bases). The CDR3 extends over 14 amino acids. The germline V gene encodes CDR1 LNHDA and CDR2 SQIVND (reference sequence). The CDR3 DNA follows: TGCGCCAGTAGTAAATACAGGGATCCATACGAGCAGTACTTC. Amino acids: CASSKYRDPYEQYF. Full variable domain (outside the CDR3, taken from reference TRBV19 and TRBJ2-7): DGGITQSPKYLFRKEGQNVTLSCEQNLNHDAMYWYRQDPGQGLRLIYYSQIVNDFQKGDIAEGYSVSREKKESFPLTVTSAQKNPTAFYLCASSKYRDPYEQYFGPGTRLTVT.

There are many counts of this clonotype. The V call is TRBV20-1, the J call TRBJ2-3; 11 positions match TRBD2. CDR1 is DFQATT, CDR2 SNEGSKA, per germline (reference sequence). This CDR3 is 14 amino acids long. Unmatched junction bases numbered 2, after V lost 5 bases and J lost 1 base. The CDR3: CSARTSGRTDTQYF. The CDR3 DNA reads as TGCAGTGCTCGGACTAGCGGGCGCACAGATACGCAGTATTTT.

V and J are TRBV19 and TRBJ2-4; D is tentatively TRBD1 or TRBD2 (5 bases each). Trimming shortened V by 4 bases and J by 7 bases, and 17 bases separated the two germline ends. This CDR3 has 15 amino acids. Germline V gives CDR1 LNHDA, CDR2 SQIVND (reference sequence). CDR3 in amino acids: CASSKLVGTGNIQYF. The CDR3 DNA reads as TGTGCCAGTAGTAAACTAGTCGGGACCGGGAACATTCAGTACTTC.

This clonotype appeared many times. The chain recombines TRBV7-3 with TRBJ2-1, with 8 bases aligning to TRBD1. Per the germline V gene, CDR1 is SGHTA and CDR2 is FQGTGA. The ends lost 4 bases at V and 2 bases at J; junction bases unmatched: 1. The CDR3 contains 14 residues. CDR3 protein: CASSSTGAYNEQFF. CDR3 DNA: TGTGCCAGCAGCTCGACAGGGGCCTACAATGAGCAGTTCTTC.

V and J are TRBV7-3 and TRBJ2-2; no definite D call. Trimming left V 3 bases short and J 1 base short, with 6 bases between. CDR3 length equals 14 residues. Germline CDR1 is SGHTA and CDR2 is FQGTGA. CDR3 loop: CASSLAKNTGELFF. Written as DNA, the CDR3 is TGTGCCAGCAGCTTGGCCAAGAACACCGGGGAGCTGTTTTTT.

This clonotype was recorded at least ten times. This chain links TRBV29-1 with TRBJ1-1, with 10 nucleotides matching TRBD1. The V gene's germline CDR1 is SQVTM and CDR2 ANQGSEA. The CDR3 sequence is 17 residues long. V gave up 4 bases and J gave up 4 bases; unmatched junction bases: 15. This CDR3 is CSVAARGPGQGSTEAFF. The DNA for the CDR3 is TGCAGCGTTGCAGCTCGGGGACCGGGACAGGGGTCCACTGAAGCTTTCTTT.

There are many counts of this clonotype. V is TRBV6-5 and J is TRBJ2-7; D gene unclear. The germline V gene encodes CDR1 MNHEY and CDR2 SVGAGI. Deletions cut 2 bases from V and 4 bases from J, with 6 bases between. CDR3 size: 12 residues. The CDR3 is CASSYSQYEQYF. The CDR3 DNA reads TGTGCCAGCAGTTACAGTCAATACGAGCAGTACTTC.

This clonotype was seen many times. J is TRBJ2-1 and V is TRBV7-2; 7 bases match TRBD2. Germline CDR1 and CDR2: SGHTA and FQGNSA. With V trimmed by 4 bases and J by 0 bases, 6 bases remained unmatched. The CDR3 has 16 residues. The CDR3 bases are TGTGCCAGCAGCTCTGTACTAGCGCTCTCCTACAATGAGCAGTTCTTC. Its protein product is CASSSVLALSYNEQFF.

There are many counts of this clonotype. V is TRBV28 and J is TRBJ2-7, with D perhaps assigned TRBD1 or TRBD2 (5 bases each). CDR1 is MDHEN and CDR2 is SYDVKM in the germline V gene. This CDR3 has 13 amino acids. The V end was cut by 7 bases, the J end by 2 bases, with 12 bases between. The CDR3 nucleotides are TGTGCCAGCAACGGGACCGATACCTACGAGCAGTACTTC. This gives the protein CASNGTDTYEQYF.

This clonotype was observed many times. The J gene is TRBJ2-2, the V gene TRBV6-6; 8 bases line up with TRBD2. The V and J ends lost 7 bases and 4 bases, in that order; junction bases with no gene match: 8. The germline CDR1 and CDR2 sequences are MNHNY and SVGAGI (reference sequence). This CDR3 contains 15 residues. The DNA for the CDR3 is TGTGCCAGCAAGTTCGGGGGGGAAACCACCGGGGAGCTGTTTTTT. Its translation is CASKFGGETTGELFF.

Ten or more counts support this clonotype. V usage is TRBV7-9 and J usage is TRBJ2-7, with unresolved D. Trimming removed 4 bases from V and 2 bases from J, with 12 bases in between. The germline CDR1 and CDR2 sequences are SEHNR and FQNEAQ (reference sequence). This CDR3 spans 14 amino acids. This CDR3 reads CASSWAPDAYEQYF. CDR3 DNA sequence: TGTGCCAGCAGCTGGGCTCCTGACGCCTACGAGCAGTACTTC.

The J gene is TRBJ2-7, the V gene TRBV7-2; weak D call: TRBD2 (6 bases). Between the trimmed V and J ends, which lost 0 bases and 4 bases, there was a span of 13 bases. The CDR3 runs 15 residues. CDR1 and CDR2 (germline): SGHTA, FQGNSA. The CDR3 reads CASSLALARAYEQYF. CDR3 DNA: TGTGCCAGCAGCTTAGCCCTAGCGCGAGCTTACGAGCAGTACTTC.

This clonotype was seen at least ten times. The chain links TRBV2 to TRBJ1-2; D is possibly TRBD1 (5 bases). The CDR3 is 12 residues long. V gave up 7 bases and J gave up 5 bases, with 11 bases separating them. Germline CDR1 is SNHLY and CDR2 is FYNNEI. The CDR3 bases are TGTGCCAGCAAGAGGGGAACTTATGGCTACACCTTC. Amino acids: CASKRGTYGYTF.

This clonotype occurred many times. The CDR3 sequence: CSARDDRAGYYLSDTEAFF. The DNA of the CDR3 is TGCAGTGCTAGAGATGACCGGGCAGGGTATTATCTATCGGACACTGAAGCTTTCTTT. The rearrangement links TRBV20-1 to TRBJ1-1; weak D call: TRBD1 (5 bases). Trimming stripped 0 bases from V and 3 bases from J, with 26 bases between. The length of the CDR3 is 19 residues. Germline-derived CDR1 and CDR2 are DFQATT and SNEGSKA (reference sequence).

This clonotype was seen at least ten times. The V and J genes are TRBV4-2 and TRBJ1-2, with D perhaps matching TRBD1 (5 bases). The germline V gene encodes CDR1 LGHNA and CDR2 YNFKEQ. The CDR3 contains 16 residues. Trimming took off 2 bases at V and 7 bases at J, with 20 bases between the two ends. CDR3 nucleotide sequence: TGTGCCAGCAGCCAAAACGCGGGGACTCCAGGTTTTGGCTACACCTTC. It codes for CASSQNAGTPGFGYTF.

This clonotype was counted many times. The CDR3 region is CASSPLEVYGYTF. The CDR3 DNA follows: TGTGCCAGCAGTCCTTTGGAGGTCTATGGCTACACCTTC. This chain uses TRBV28 with TRBJ1-2; D is unclear. CDR3 length: 13 residues. CDR1 is MDHEN, CDR2 SYDVKM, per germline. Trimming left V 5 bases short and J 4 bases short, with 11 bases between.

Judged by abundance, this clonotype is medium-sized (0.01 to 0.1%). The CDR3 DNA reads TGTGCCAGCAGCCCCGTTAGTGGAGCAGATACGCAGTATTTT. It codes for CASSPVSGADTQYF. This rearrangement joins TRBV6-2 or TRBV6-3 to TRBJ2-3, with D unclear. The CDR3 length is 14 residues. With 6 bases removed from V and 4 bases from J, the gap between germline ends came to 14 bases. Germline assignment: CDR1 MNHEY and CDR2 SVGEGT.

The chain employs TRBV12-3 or TRBV12-4 and TRBJ2-1, with no clear D. V was pared by 4 bases and J by 3 bases, with 13 bases between. CDR3 length equals 15 residues. CDR3 sequence (DNA): TGTGCCAGCAGTTGGGGTCGAAGAGTCTACAATGAGCAGTTCTTC. Translation gives CASSWGRRVYNEQFF.

This clonotype has at least ten counts. This chain connects TRBV9 to TRBJ2-3; D might be TRBD1 (6 bases). Germline-derived CDR1 and CDR2 are SGDLS and YYNGEE. This CDR3 has 14 amino acids. V was clipped by 0 bases and J by 6 bases, with 11 bases between them. The CDR3 bases are TGTGCCAGCAGCGTAGGCAGGGGTTTGGATACGCAGTATTTT. It is translated as CASSVGRGLDTQYF. The variable domain in full, completed from reference TRBV9 and TRBJ2-3, reads DSGVTQTPKHLITATGQRVTLRCSPRSGDLSVYWYQQSLDQGLQFLIQYYNGEERAKGNILERFSAQQFPDLHSELNLSSLELGDSALYFCASSVGRGLDTQYFGPGTRLTVL.

This clonotype was detected many times. The V call is TRBV5-5, the J call TRBJ2-7; TRBD2 matches 10 bases. The CDR3 is made up of 15 amino acids. V shed 3 bases, J shed 3 bases, and the junction held 6 bases outside the gene matches. CDR1 SGHKS and CDR2 YYEKEE come from the germline V gene (reference sequence). This chain's CDR3 is CASSSSLAGGYEQYV. Written as DNA, the CDR3 is TGTGCCAGCAGCTCATCCTTAGCGGGAGGCTACGAGCAGTACGTC.

This clonotype is medium-sized (0.01 to 0.1%) by share. The rearrangement links TRBV12-3 or TRBV12-4 to TRBJ1-1, with D perhaps TRBD1 (5 bases). V lost 4 bases and J 1 base, leaving 13 bases between the germline ends. The CDR3 has 15 residues. For the CDR3, the DNA is TGTGCCAGCAGTTATGGAGGGGCGGGGAACACTGAAGCTTTCTTT. Translating gives CASSYGGAGNTEAFF.